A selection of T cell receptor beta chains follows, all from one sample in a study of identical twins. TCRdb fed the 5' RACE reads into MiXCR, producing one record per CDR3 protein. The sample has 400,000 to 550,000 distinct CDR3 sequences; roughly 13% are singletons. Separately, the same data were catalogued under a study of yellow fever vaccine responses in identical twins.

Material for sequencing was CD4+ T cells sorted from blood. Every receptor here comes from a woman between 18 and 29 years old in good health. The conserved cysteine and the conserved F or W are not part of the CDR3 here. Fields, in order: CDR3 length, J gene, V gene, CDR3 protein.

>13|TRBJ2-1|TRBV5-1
ASSLVAGGSDEQF
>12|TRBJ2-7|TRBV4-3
ASSQALTLYEQY
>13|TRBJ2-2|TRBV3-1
ASSRPGRQTGELF
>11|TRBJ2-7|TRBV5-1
ASSLGGNYEQY
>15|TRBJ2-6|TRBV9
ASSASGTNSGANVLT
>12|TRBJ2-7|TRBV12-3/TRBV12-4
ASSSETASYEQY
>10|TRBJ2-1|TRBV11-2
ASSKMGAKKF
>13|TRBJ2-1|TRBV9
ASSVRDFSYNEQF
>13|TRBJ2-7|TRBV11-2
ASSAQLSGGYEQY
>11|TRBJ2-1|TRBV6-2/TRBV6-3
APAQGNRNEQF
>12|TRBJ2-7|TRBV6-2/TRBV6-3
AGRTSSGRGEQY
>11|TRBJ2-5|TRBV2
ASSIQGEETQY
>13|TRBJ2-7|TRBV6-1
ASRAPDRGVYEQY
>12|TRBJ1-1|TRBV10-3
AIRPGTGRTEAF
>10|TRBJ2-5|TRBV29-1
SVVPTQETQY
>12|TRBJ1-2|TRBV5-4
ASSLEVGNYGYT
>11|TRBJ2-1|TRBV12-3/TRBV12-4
ASSAGFNNEQF
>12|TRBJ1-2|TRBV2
ASSGGRSKYGYT
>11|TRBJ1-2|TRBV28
ASSWGGALGYT
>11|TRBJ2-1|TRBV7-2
ASKTSDYNEQF
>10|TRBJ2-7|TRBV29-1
SVVGRTYEQY
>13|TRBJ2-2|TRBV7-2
ASSARGTNTGELF
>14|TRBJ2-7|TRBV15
ATSRGLPDSTYEQY
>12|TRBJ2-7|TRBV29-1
SVKGLLNSYEQY
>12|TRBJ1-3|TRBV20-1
SARSQGPGNTIY
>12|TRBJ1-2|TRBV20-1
SASKDQSHYGYT
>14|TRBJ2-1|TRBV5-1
ASSLGGQGAYNEQF
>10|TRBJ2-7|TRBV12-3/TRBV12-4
ASSLGDYEQY
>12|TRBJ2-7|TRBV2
ASSAPGQGYEQY
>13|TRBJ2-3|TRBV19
ASRPQSLGTDTQY
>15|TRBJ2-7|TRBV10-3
AIRADRGDFRGYEQY
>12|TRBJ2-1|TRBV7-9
ASSSRPTSNEQF
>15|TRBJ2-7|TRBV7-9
ASRPGTSGSSSYEQY
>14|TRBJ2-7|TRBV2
ASSVTPHIYSYEQY
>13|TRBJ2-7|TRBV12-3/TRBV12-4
ASSLERTGSYEQY
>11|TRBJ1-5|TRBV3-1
ASSQDWSQPQH
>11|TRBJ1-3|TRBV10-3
AITDRVGNTIY
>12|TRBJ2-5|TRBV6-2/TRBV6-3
ASKTRLIQETQY
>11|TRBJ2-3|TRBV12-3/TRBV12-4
ASSPPGPHAQY
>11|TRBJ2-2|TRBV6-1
ASRTGFTGELF
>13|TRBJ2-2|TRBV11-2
ASSQQIGGAGELF
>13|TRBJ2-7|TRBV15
ATSRAQGQFYEQY
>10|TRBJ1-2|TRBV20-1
SAPGQNYGYT
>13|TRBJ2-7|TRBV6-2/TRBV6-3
ASSSGPQGGSEQY
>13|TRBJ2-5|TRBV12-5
ASGRLGQGEETQY
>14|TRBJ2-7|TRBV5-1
ASSLEVTGGSYEQY
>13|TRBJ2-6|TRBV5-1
ASSGGGSGANVLT
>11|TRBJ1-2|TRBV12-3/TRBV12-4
ASLRAGSGGYT
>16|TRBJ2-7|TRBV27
ASSLSSVGRGQTYEQY
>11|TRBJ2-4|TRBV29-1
SVVLRAKNIQY